This passage covers 18 T cell receptor beta chains from one sample sequenced in a study of PD-L1 blockade in urothelial cancer. Time point denoted: pretreatment peripheral blood. The assay was immunoSEQ multiplex PCR, and TCRdb's table has in-frame clones only and misses some. The table includes about 130,000 clones, about four fifths detected once. Source: PBMCs, taken around atezolizumab (anti-PD-L1) treatment. These receptors came from a man aged 50 or older with urothelial cancer.

CDR3 bases: TGTGCCAGCAGACGAGCCGGGACAACGATTTACGAGCAGTACTTC. It encodes CASRRAGTTIYEQYF. The rearrangement uses TRBV11-2 and TRBJ2-7; D may be TRBD1 (6 bases). Germline CDR1 and CDR2: SGHAT and FQNNGV. This CDR3 is 15 amino acids long. The V end was cut by 6 bases, the J end by 4 bases, with 19 bases between.

For this clone: One end of the junction is discordant with germline, which a read error may explain. The chain couples TRBV7-7 to TRBJ2-1, with a weak D call TRBD2 (5 bases). This CDR3 is 15 amino acids long. Looked up from germline, CDR1 is SSHAT and CDR2 is FNYEAQ (reference sequence). Written as DNA, the CDR3 is TGTGCTAGCAGCCCCCTAGCCAGGAGAGGAGGTGAGCAGTTCTTC. It is translated as CASSPLARRGGEQFF.

The chain joins TRBV27 to TRBJ2-3, with 10 bases identical to TRBD1. This CDR3 comprises 16 residues. Losses at the gene ends were 5 bases for V and 2 bases for J; bases not matched to a gene: 7. Germline V CDR1 and CDR2: MNHEY, SMNVEV (reference sequence). DNA for the CDR3: TGTGCCAGCAGTAAAGACAGGGGGCGTTACACAGATACGCAGTATTTT. It yields the protein CASSKDRGRYTDTQYF.

V and J are TRBV28 and TRBJ1-2; 9 nucleotides line up with TRBD1. CDR3 length: 16 amino acids. Trimming removed 1 base from V and 4 bases from J; junction bases left unmatched: 7. Per the germline V gene, CDR1 is MDHEN and CDR2 is SYDVKM. The CDR3, as DNA: TGTGCCAGCAGTTTATTAGGGGGACAGGGTCTCTATGGCTACACCTTC. Translated: CASSLLGGQGLYGYTF.

The V call is TRBV9, the J call TRBJ1-1; D remains ambiguous. The CDR3 length is 14 residues. Germline CDR1 SGDLS, CDR2 YYNGEE. V was pared by 0 bases and J by 5 bases, with 11 bases between. The CDR3 loop reads CASSVALGDTEAFF. The CDR3 DNA reads TGTGCCAGCAGCGTAGCCTTGGGAGATACTGAAGCTTTCTTT.

For this clone: In the same sample, other DNA sequences code for this CDR3. This rearrangement joins TRBV6-1 to TRBJ1-5, with a weak D call TRBD1 (5 bases). The CDR3 is 13 residues long. V gave up 2 bases and J gave up 4 bases, with 6 bases separating them. Germline V gene sequence: CDR1 MNHNS, CDR2 SASEGT. Here the CDR3 DNA reads TGTGCCAGCAGTGAACAGGGTAATCAGCCCCAGCATTTT. This encodes CASSEQGNQPQHF.

This chain joins TRBV4-2 and TRBJ1-3; 8 positions match TRBD1. The CDR3 runs 17 residues. Trimming removed 1 base from V and 0 bases from J; junction bases left unmatched: 5. The germline V gene encodes CDR1 LGHNA and CDR2 YNFKEQ. In DNA form, the CDR3 reads TGTGCCAGCAGCCAAGGACAGGGGCCAAGCTCTGGAAACACCATATATTTT. This encodes CASSQGQGPSSGNTIYF.

V and J are TRBV5-1 and TRBJ2-3; perhaps TRBD2 as D (5 bases). This CDR3 comprises 15 residues. V was clipped by 0 bases and J by 4 bases, with 12 bases between them. From germline, CDR1 is SGHRS and CDR2 YFSETQ. CDR3 bases: TGCGCCAGCAGCTTGGGCTCTAGCTTTGCAGATACGCAGTATTTT. It encodes CASSLGSSFADTQYF.

The V call is TRBV28, the J call TRBJ2-3, with 12 bases that match TRBD2. V dropped 6 bases and J dropped 3; count of bases not matched to a gene: 10. The CDR3 loop spans 17 amino acids. The V gene's germline CDR1 is MDHEN and CDR2 SYDVKM. The DNA for the CDR3 is TGTGCCAGCAGCTTTCGAATGACTAGCGGGAGAACAGATACGCAGTATTTT. This translates into CASSFRMTSGRTDTQYF.

The chain joins TRBV19 to TRBJ1-3; D unclear. Germline values: CDR1 LNHDA, CDR2 SQIVND (reference sequence). The CDR3 extends over 13 amino acids. Trimming removed 4 bases from V and 0 bases from J, with 4 bases in between. The CDR3 DNA follows: TGTGCCAGTAGTAGGCCCTCTGGAAACACCATATATTTT. Residues: CASSRPSGNTIYF.

V is TRBV18 and J is TRBJ2-1; 8 nucleotides align to TRBD2. The V gene end was trimmed by 5 bases and the J gene end by 2 bases; junction bases not matched to a gene: 5. The CDR3 consists of 15 residues. CDR1 and CDR2 from the germline V gene are KGHSH and LQKENI. The CDR3 DNA follows: TGTGCCAGCTCAATCACTAGCGGCCCCTACAATGAGCAGTTCTTC. It specifies CASSITSGPYNEQFF. The variable domain in full, completed from reference TRBV18 and TRBJ2-1, reads NAGVMQNPRHLVRRRGQEARLRCSPMKGHSHVYWYRQLPEEGLKFMVYLQKENIIDESGMPKERFSAEFPKEGPSILRIQQVVRGDSAAYFCASSITSGPYNEQFFGPGTRLTVL.

V is TRBV19 and J is TRBJ1-2; the D gene is possibly TRBD1 (6 bases). The ends were cut back, 7 bases at V and 3 bases at J, with 24 bases in the middle. Germline CDR1 LNHDA, CDR2 SQIVND (reference sequence). There are 17 residues in the CDR3. CDR3 loop: CASTGASSKREDYGYTF. In DNA, the CDR3 is TGTGCCAGTACGGGGGCATCGTCCAAACGGGAGGACTATGGCTACACCTTC.

This clone was seen only a few times. The rearrangement links TRBV18 to TRBJ2-7; D perhaps matches TRBD2 (6 bases). V lost 3 bases and J 5 bases, leaving 11 bases between the germline ends. This CDR3 spans 13 amino acids. Germline values: CDR1 KGHSH, CDR2 LQKENI. CDR3 DNA: TGTGCCAGCTCACCTTCCGGGAGAAACGAGCAGTACTTC. The encoded protein is CASSPSGRNEQYF.

In this sample, this clone turned up a few times. The gene calls are TRBV15 and TRBJ2-1, with 7 bases identical to TRBD1. The CDR3 totals 14 residues. The V segment lost 2 bases and the J segment 2 bases; nucleotides outside the gene matches: 0. Germline CDR1 reads LNHNV; CDR2 reads YYDKDF (reference sequence). The CDR3 nucleotides are TGTGCCACCAGCAGACAGGGGGCCTACAATGAGCAGTTCTTC. Translated: CATSRQGAYNEQFF.

The chain is built from TRBV5-1 and TRBJ1-1; tentatively, D is TRBD1 (6 bases). The V gene's germline CDR1 is SGHRS and CDR2 YFSETQ. This CDR3 has 17 amino acids. Trimming cost V 2 bases and J 1 base, with 18 bases left between them. This CDR3 reads CASSFGRRGKANTEAFF. The CDR3 DNA reads as TGCGCCAGCAGCTTTGGCCGCAGGGGTAAAGCGAACACTGAAGCTTTCTTT.

In this sample, this clone turned up a few times. The chain links TRBV2 to TRBJ1-2, with 9 bases aligning to TRBD1. This CDR3 has 15 amino acids. Germline V gene sequence: CDR1 SNHLY, CDR2 FYNNEI. J lost 7 bases, V lost 4 bases, and 10 bases had no gene match. The CDR3 coding sequence is TGTGCCAGCAGTGGGGGTCAACAGGGGGCCGGTGGCTACACCTTC. Its translation: CASSGGQQGAGGYTF.

The chain has TRBV5-6 and TRBJ2-7, with 8 nucleotides matching TRBD1. Trimming took 2 bases from V and 5 from J; bases not matched to a gene: 6. Germline loops: CDR1 SGHDT, CDR2 YYEEEE. The CDR3 sequence is 14 residues long. The CDR3 DNA reads TGTGCCAGCAGCTTTGGGACAGGTCCCCACGAGCAGTACTTC. The encoded protein is CASSFGTGPHEQYF.

This clone was counted only a few times. The chain links TRBV7-9 to TRBJ2-1; 9 nucleotides agree with TRBD1. V lost 5 bases to trimming and J lost 6 bases; unmatched junction nucleotides: 8. The CDR3 covers 15 residues. Per the germline V gene, CDR1 is SEHNR and CDR2 is FQNEAQ (reference sequence). In DNA form, the CDR3 reads TGTGCCAGCAGCCGGGCGGGGACAGGGTCCAATGAGCAGTTCTTC. Amino acid sequence: CASSRAGTGSNEQFF.